The rows below give T cell receptor beta chains drawn from one sample of a study of T-cell reconstitution after alpha-beta-depleted transplantation in children. TCRdb passed the PCR reads through MiXCR, listing each CDR3 protein once. This repertoire shows fewer than 250,000 distinct CDR3 sequences, about 15% found once; its top ten account for about two fifths. The source material was PBMCs, mostly from graft donor cells, sampled 360 days after TCRalphabeta/CD19-depleted stem cell transplant. The receptors originated from a male patient between 2 and 10 years old who had a stem cell transplant for acute lymphoblastic leukemia, so the T cells may come from the graft donor. Both conserved end residues are part of each CDR3. A D gene is named only where the DNA matches it firmly. A row's size may be missing; if present it is once, few, many or a size class.

d_gene: -
v_gene: TRBV4-1
j_gene: TRBJ1-3
abundance: -
CDR3nt: TGCGCCAGCAGCCAAGATTCTGGACAGTTCCTTGGAAACACCATATATTTT
CDR3aa: CASSQDSGQFLGNTIYF

d_gene: -
v_gene: TRBV7-8
j_gene: TRBJ2-1
abundance: few
CDR3nt: TGTGCCAGCAGCCAGTTCGGGACTTACAATGAGCAGTTCTTC
CDR3aa: CASSQFGTYNEQFF

d_gene: TRBD2
v_gene: TRBV6-1
j_gene: TRBJ2-1
abundance: -
CDR3nt: TGTGCCAGCGGGACTAGCGGGACCTACAATGAGCAGTTCTTC
CDR3aa: CASGTSGTYNEQFF

d_gene: -
v_gene: TRBV12-3/TRBV12-4
j_gene: TRBJ1-5
abundance: few
CDR3nt: TGTGCCAGTGTGCTAGGCAATCAGCCCCAGCATTTT
CDR3aa: CASVLGNQPQHF

d_gene: -
v_gene: TRBV12-3/TRBV12-4
j_gene: TRBJ2-5
abundance: -
CDR3nt: TGTGCCAGCAGTTTGACTACCGCCCAAGAGACCCAGTACTTC
CDR3aa: CASSLTTAQETQYF

d_gene: -
v_gene: TRBV15
j_gene: TRBJ2-1
abundance: few
CDR3nt: TGTGCCACCAGCTCCCGGAGCGGTATATCCTACAATGAGCAGTTCTTC
CDR3aa: CATSSRSGISYNEQFF

d_gene: -
v_gene: TRBV12-3/TRBV12-4
j_gene: TRBJ1-1
abundance: many
CDR3nt: TGTGCCAGCAGTTTAGCCTCTGGCACTGAAGCTTTCTTT
CDR3aa: CASSLASGTEAFF

d_gene: TRBD2
v_gene: TRBV7-2
j_gene: TRBJ2-3
abundance: few
CDR3nt: TGTGCCAGCAGCTTAGGTCTAGCGGGGGGGCACGATACGCAGTATTTT
CDR3aa: CASSLGLAGGHDTQYF

d_gene: TRBD1
v_gene: TRBV12-5
j_gene: TRBJ2-2
abundance: few
CDR3nt: TGTGCTAGTGCTACTGGACAGGGGGCCGGGGAGCTGTTTTTT
CDR3aa: CASATGQGAGELFF

d_gene: -
v_gene: TRBV6-5
j_gene: TRBJ1-1
abundance: many
CDR3nt: TGTGCCAGCAGTTCTCAAGGGGACACTGAAGCTTTCTTT
CDR3aa: CASSSQGDTEAFF

d_gene: -
v_gene: TRBV4-1
j_gene: TRBJ1-2
abundance: -
CDR3nt: TGCGCCAGCAGCCAAGGAGGCAGCCTCCTGGACTATGGCTACACCTTC
CDR3aa: CASSQGGSLLDYGYTF

d_gene: -
v_gene: TRBV11-2
j_gene: TRBJ2-5
abundance: -
CDR3nt: TGTGCCAGCAGCCCCAGGGTAGGAGAGACCCAGTACTTC
CDR3aa: CASSPRVGETQYF

d_gene: -
v_gene: TRBV5-1
j_gene: TRBJ1-2
abundance: -
CDR3nt: TGCGCCAGCAGCTCACCAGGGTTTGATGGCTACACCTTC
CDR3aa: CASSSPGFDGYTF

d_gene: -
v_gene: TRBV2
j_gene: TRBJ2-1
abundance: few
CDR3nt: TGTGCCAGCAGTGAATGGTGGCAGGGGCGGGATGAGCAGTTCTTC
CDR3aa: CASSEWWQGRDEQFF

d_gene: TRBD2
v_gene: TRBV12-3/TRBV12-4
j_gene: TRBJ2-1
abundance: few
CDR3nt: TGTGCCAGCAGTACACTAGCGGGGGGGCCGTCAAATGAGCAGTTCTTC
CDR3aa: CASSTLAGGPSNEQFF

d_gene: -
v_gene: TRBV7-2
j_gene: TRBJ2-3
abundance: few
CDR3nt: TGTGCCAGCAGCTTAGGACCAGGGCGCACAGATACGCAGTATTTT
CDR3aa: CASSLGPGRTDTQYF

d_gene: -
v_gene: TRBV5-1
j_gene: TRBJ2-3
abundance: -
CDR3nt: TGCGCCAGCAGCTTGTTTCAGGGGACAGATACGCAGTATTTT
CDR3aa: CASSLFQGTDTQYF

d_gene: TRBD2
v_gene: TRBV5-1
j_gene: TRBJ2-1
abundance: few
CDR3nt: TGCGCCAGCAGCTCACCTGGAGGTAGCGGGGGGCGTCGGGACTACAATGAGCAGTTCTTC
CDR3aa: CASSSPGGSGGRRDYNEQFF

d_gene: -
v_gene: TRBV6-1
j_gene: TRBJ2-7
abundance: few
CDR3nt: TGTGCCAGCAGTCCCAGGAACACCAATTACGAGCAGTACTTC
CDR3aa: CASSPRNTNYEQYF

d_gene: TRBD2
v_gene: TRBV5-1
j_gene: TRBJ2-1
abundance: few
CDR3nt: TGCGCCAGCAGAGGACCTAGCGGGGGGCCCTACGTCAAGCAGTTCTTC
CDR3aa: CASRGPSGGPYVKQFF

d_gene: -
v_gene: TRBV20-1
j_gene: TRBJ1-1
abundance: -
CDR3nt: TGCGGGGCAACTTCCGGACCTGAAGCTTACTTT
CDR3aa: CGATSGPEAYF

d_gene: -
v_gene: TRBV12-3/TRBV12-4
j_gene: TRBJ2-1
abundance: few
CDR3nt: TGTGCCAGGGGCCCCCCGGGGTGCTACAATGAGCAGTTCTTC
CDR3aa: CARGPPGCYNEQFF

d_gene: -
v_gene: TRBV5-6
j_gene: TRBJ2-2
abundance: few
CDR3nt: TGTGCCAGCAGATTAAACAGGGTCTCCGGGGAGCTGTTTTTT
CDR3aa: CASRLNRVSGELFF

d_gene: TRBD1
v_gene: TRBV4-1
j_gene: TRBJ1-1
abundance: -
CDR3nt: TGCGCCAGCAGAGGGACAGGGAGTACTGAAGCTTTCTTT
CDR3aa: CASRGTGSTEAFF

d_gene: TRBD2
v_gene: TRBV15
j_gene: TRBJ2-1
abundance: few
CDR3nt: TGTGCCACCAGCAGGAAGAAGCTAGCGGGAGAAGGTTATGAGCAGTTCTTC
CDR3aa: CATSRKKLAGEGYEQFF

d_gene: -
v_gene: TRBV5-1
j_gene: TRBJ2-7
abundance: few
CDR3nt: TGCGCCAGCAGCTTGGATGTTTCGTATCCGAACAGACCCTACGAGCAGTACTTC
CDR3aa: CASSLDVSYPNRPYEQYF

d_gene: TRBD1
v_gene: TRBV29-1
j_gene: TRBJ2-3
abundance: -
CDR3nt: TGCAGCGCGGGACAGGGCCTGACAGATACGCAGTATTTT
CDR3aa: CSAGQGLTDTQYF

d_gene: -
v_gene: TRBV12-3/TRBV12-4
j_gene: TRBJ1-1
abundance: few
CDR3nt: TGTGCCAGCAGCCCGGGGGGTGGACCCACTGAAGCTTTCTTT
CDR3aa: CASSPGGGPTEAFF